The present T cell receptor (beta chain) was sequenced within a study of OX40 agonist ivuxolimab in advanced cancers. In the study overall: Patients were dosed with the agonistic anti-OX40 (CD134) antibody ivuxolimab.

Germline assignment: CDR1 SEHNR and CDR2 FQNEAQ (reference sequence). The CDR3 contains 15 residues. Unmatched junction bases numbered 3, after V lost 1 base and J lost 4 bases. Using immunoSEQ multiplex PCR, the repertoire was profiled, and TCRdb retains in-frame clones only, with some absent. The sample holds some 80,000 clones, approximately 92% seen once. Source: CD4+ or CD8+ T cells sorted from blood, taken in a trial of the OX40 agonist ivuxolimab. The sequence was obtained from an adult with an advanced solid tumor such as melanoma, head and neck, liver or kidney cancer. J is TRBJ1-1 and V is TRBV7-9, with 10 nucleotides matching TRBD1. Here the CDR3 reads CASSLVGQGGTEAFF. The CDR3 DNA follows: TGTGCCAGCAGCTTAGTAGGACAGGGGGGCACTGAAGCTTTCTTT.